This T cell receptor beta chain appears in the sequencing data of a study of blood T cell repertoires in COVID-19. Study as a whole: From T cells, B-cell-depleted T cells, or PBMCs came the material, which was cDNA or gDNA.

The sample holds a few counts of this clone. From germline, CDR1 is SGHRS and CDR2 YFSETQ. This CDR3 region has 18 residues. After removal of 2 bases from V and 3 bases from J, the junction contained 14 bases not matched to a gene. Repertoires were generated with immunoSEQ multiplex PCR, while TCRdb's copy carries only in-frame clones and drops some. The table has roughly 180,000 clones, approximately 82% seen once; the top ten hold 15% to 20%. The genes are TRBV5-1 and TRBJ1-5; 7 positions agree with TRBD1. Material for sequencing was PBMCs or T cells enriched from blood (not recorded which). The sequence derives from a man between 60 and 75 years old who had recovered from COVID-19. CDR3 nucleotides: TGCGCCAGCAGCTTAGCAGGGGGTGGAGGGGCGATCAATCAGCCCCAGCATTTT. Translation gives CASSLAGGGGAINQPQHF.